This is a list of T cell receptor beta chains from one sample in a study of blood T cell repertoires in COVID-19. Method: immunoSEQ multiplex PCR; TCRdb's copy keeps in-frame clones and lacks some. The data hold 250,000 to 300,000 clones, with 70% to 90% observed a single time. Sequenced input: peripheral blood. These receptors all come from a woman between 65 and 79 years old with acute or convalescent COVID-19. Both conserved end residues are part of each CDR3. D genes are given only for firm matches. Where a row states a size, it is once, few, many or the class of an expanded clone; other rows omit it.

d_call	clone_size	v_call	j_call	cdr3_aa	cdr3_nt
TRBD1	.	TRBV3-1/TRBV3-2	TRBJ1-2	CASSLGDSPSYTF	TGTGCCAGCAGCCTGGGGGACAGCCCTTCCTACACCTTC
TRBD1	.	TRBV7-9	TRBJ2-5	CASSRDRVEETQYF	TGTGCCAGCAGCCGGGACAGGGTTGAAGAGACCCAGTACTTC
TRBD1	.	TRBV19	TRBJ1-5	CASGWDSWKRDYQPQHF	TGTGCCAGCGGATGGGACAGCTGGAAAAGGGACTATCAGCCCCAGCATTTT
.	.	TRBV14	TRBJ1-2	CASSREVPAWGYTF	TGTGCCAGCAGCCGTGAGGTTCCTGCTTGGGGCTACACCTTC
.	.	TRBV5-8	TRBJ1-5	CASRAKGNNQPQHF	TGTGCCAGCAGGGCGAAGGGGAACAATCAGCCCCAGCATTTT
.	once	TRBV3-1/TRBV3-2	TRBJ2-7	CASMGGLSYEQYF	TGTGCCAGCATGGGGGGTTTGTCCTACGAGCAGTACTTC
.	.	TRBV5-1	TRBJ2-1	CASSLAAQGSEQFF	TGCGCCAGCAGCTTGGCCGCTCAGGGTAGTGAGCAGTTCTTC
.	.	TRBV25-1	TRBJ1-6	CASSEGGPLNSPLHF	TGTGCCAGCAGTGAAGGTGGCCCCCTTAATTCACCCCTCCACTTT
TRBD1	.	TRBV19	TRBJ2-7	CASGTGSYEQYF	TGTGCCAGCGGGACAGGGTCATACGAGCAGTACTTC
.	.	TRBV6-6	TRBJ1-2	CASSDPGARGTF	TGTGCCAGCAGTGACCCAGGGGCGCGCGGCACCTTC
.	.	TRBV30	TRBJ2-5	CAWSVGAGLAETQYF	TGTGCCTGGAGTGTAGGGGCGGGGCTGGCGGAGACCCAGTACTTC
.	few	TRBV20-1	TRBJ2-7	CSASQGGEQYF	TGCAGTGCTAGTCAGGGCGGCGAGCAGTACTTC
TRBD1	.	TRBV7-2	TRBJ2-7	CASSLRDRSYHEQYF	TGTGCCAGCAGTTTAAGGGACAGGAGTTACCACGAGCAGTACTTC
.	.	TRBV11-2	TRBJ2-7	CASSLFSGNEQYF	TGTGCCAGCAGCTTATTTTCGGGAAACGAGCAGTACTTC
.	.	TRBV23-1	TRBJ2-6	CASSQLWRSSLIMAGANVLTF	TGCGCCAGCAGTCAATTGTGGCGGAGCTCGCTCATCATGGCTGGGGCCAACGTCCTGACTTTC
TRBD1	.	TRBV15	TRBJ1-2	CATRRPGTGGYGYTF	TGTGCCACCAGGAGACCCGGGACAGGGGGCTATGGCTACACCTTC
TRBD2	.	TRBV7-9	TRBJ2-3	CASSRGAGGLGTDTQYF	TGTGCCAGCAGCAGAGGGGCGGGGGGCCTAGGCACAGATACGCAGTATTTT
TRBD2	.	TRBV30	TRBJ2-5	CAWSSGLNRETQYF	TGTGCCTGGAGTTCGGGACTAAACCGAGAGACCCAGTACTTC
TRBD1	.	TRBV11-3	TRBJ2-3	CASSRGPTDTQYF	TGTGCCAGCAGCAGGGGGCCTACAGATACGCAGTATTTT
TRBD1	.	TRBV6-5	TRBJ2-5	CASRTDRGRLETQYF	TGTGCCAGCAGGACAGACAGGGGGCGTCTAGAGACCCAGTACTTC
.	once	TRBV7-9	TRBJ2-1	CASSLGGGRSSYNEQFF	TGTGCCAGCAGCTTAGGCGGGGGCCGTAGCTCCTACAATGAGCAGTTCTTC
TRBD1	.	TRBV2	TRBJ2-7	CASRLRGTGQKEQYF	TGTGCCAGCAGGTTACGCGGGACAGGGCAAAAAGAGCAGTACTTC
.	.	TRBV4-1	TRBJ1-5	CASSLGQLFGQPQHF	TGCGCCAGCAGCCTTGGACAGTTATTCGGTCAGCCCCAGCATTTT
.	once	TRBV5-4	TRBJ1-2	CASSLAEPEYGYTF	TGTGCCAGCAGCCTGGCTGAGCCCGAATATGGCTACACCTTC
.	.	TRBV12-5	TRBJ2-7	CASGSFTGPVEQYF	TGTGCTAGTGGTTCCTTCACAGGGCCGGTCGAGCAGTACTTC
TRBD1	.	TRBV7-9	TRBJ2-7	CASSFYTGTGGENEQYF	TGTGCCAGCAGCTTCTATACCGGGACAGGGGGCGAGAACGAGCAGTACTTC
.	.	TRBV5-1	TRBJ2-5	CASSEGARETQYF	TGCGCCAGCAGTGAAGGGGCGCGAGAGACCCAGTACTTC
TRBD1	.	TRBV13	TRBJ2-7	CASSLGTGGNEQYF	TGTGCCAGCAGCTTAGGGACAGGGGGGAACGAGCAGTACTTC
TRBD1	.	TRBV18	TRBJ2-7	CASSPMGQGLVEQYF	TGTGCCAGCTCACCAATGGGACAGGGTCTAGTAGAGCAGTACTTC
TRBD1	.	TRBV10-3	TRBJ2-7	CASGDRAARYEQYF	TGTGCCAGCGGGGACAGGGCCGCCCGCTACGAGCAGTACTTC
TRBD1	few	TRBV7-9	TRBJ1-3	CASSAGTGKNTIYF	TGTGCCAGCAGCGCCGGGACAGGGAAGAACACCATATATTTT
TRBD2	.	TRBV6-5	TRBJ2-7	CASRDEAGRAYEQYF	TGTGCCAGCAGGGACGAAGCGGGACGCGCGTACGAGCAGTACTTC
.	.	TRBV19	TRBJ1-2	CASTSNPEVGYGYTF	TGTGCCAGTACCTCCAACCCGGAGGTGGGCTATGGCTACACCTTC
.	.	TRBV2	TRBJ2-2	CASSITGRGELFF	TGTGCCAGCAGTATTACAGGGAGAGGGGAGCTGTTTTTT
.	.	TRBV30	TRBJ1-5	CAWSSTGYQPQHF	TGTGCCTGGAGTTCAACAGGGTATCAGCCCCAGCATTTT
.	.	TRBV7-2	TRBJ1-2	CASSLAPGGNYGYTF	TGTGCCAGCAGCTTAGCGCCCGGGGGTAACTATGGCTACACCTTC
.	once	TRBV21-1	TRBJ2-3	CASSKKLAGGPGDTQYF	TGTGCCAGCAGCAAAAAGTTAGCGGGGGGGCCGGGAGATACGCAGTATTTT
.	.	TRBV14	TRBJ2-7	CASSQVRGEQYF	TGTGCCAGCAGCCAAGTGCGGGGCGAGCAGTACTTC
.	.	TRBV20-1	TRBJ2-5	CSASEGRETQYF	TGCAGTGCTAGTGAGGGGCGGGAGACCCAGTACTTC
.	.	TRBV10-1	TRBJ1-1	CASTQGEHTEAFF	TGCGCCAGCACTCAAGGAGAACACACTGAAGCTTTCTTT
.	.	TRBV3-1/TRBV3-2	TRBJ1-1	CASSHHGRDTEAFF	TGTGCCAGCAGCCACCACGGCAGGGACACTGAAGCTTTCTTT
.	once	TRBV29-1	TRBJ1-2	CSVAQGLANYGYTF	TGCAGCGTGGCGCAGGGCCTAGCTAACTATGGCTACACCTTC
.	.	TRBV11-2	TRBJ2-3	CASSSILGAGTDTQYF	TGTGCCAGCAGCTCTATATTAGGGGCGGGCACAGATACGCAGTATTTT
.	.	TRBV2	TRBJ2-2	CASRSIASGELFF	TGTGCCAGCAGGAGTATCGCCTCCGGGGAGCTGTTTTTT
.	.	TRBV5-1	TRBJ1-1	CASGTGTPNTEAFF	TGCGCCAGCGGCACCGGGACACCAAACACTGAAGCTTTCTTT
.	.	TRBV12-3/TRBV12-4	TRBJ2-7	CASSFHRDEQYF	TGTGCCAGCAGTTTTCACAGGGACGAGCAGTACTTC
.	few	TRBV10-1	TRBJ1-6	CASSEFRKQGRGDYNSPLHF	TGCGCCAGCAGTGAGTTCCGCAAACAAGGCCGGGGGGATTATAATTCACCCCTCCACTTT
.	once	TRBV6-5	TRBJ1-5	CASSRGDYYQPQHF	TGTGCCAGCAGCCGGGGGGACTACTATCAGCCCCAGCATTTT
.	once	TRBV4-1	TRBJ1-2	CASSQEVGGEGRAYGYTF	TGCGCCAGCAGCCAAGAAGTCGGGGGTGAGGGTAGAGCCTATGGCTACACCTTC